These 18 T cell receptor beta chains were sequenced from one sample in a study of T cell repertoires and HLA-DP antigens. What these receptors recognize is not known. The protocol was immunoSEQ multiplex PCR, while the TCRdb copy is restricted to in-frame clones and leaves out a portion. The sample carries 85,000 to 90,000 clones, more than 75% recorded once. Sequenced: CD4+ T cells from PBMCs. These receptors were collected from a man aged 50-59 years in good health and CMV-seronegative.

The CDR3 here is CASSPAGTGTAYGYTF. CDR3 sequence (DNA): TGTGCCAGCAGTCCCGCGGGGACCGGGACGGCCTATGGCTACACCTTC. The chain has TRBV28 and TRBJ1-2; a possible D gene is TRBD1 (5 bases). There are 16 residues in the CDR3. V lost 5 bases and J 4 bases, leaving 20 bases between the germline ends. Per germline, CDR1 MDHEN and CDR2 SYDVKM.

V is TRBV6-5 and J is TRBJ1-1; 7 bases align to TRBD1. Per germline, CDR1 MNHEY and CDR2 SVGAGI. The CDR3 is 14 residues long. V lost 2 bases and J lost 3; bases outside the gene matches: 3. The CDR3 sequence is CASSYRGPDTEAFF. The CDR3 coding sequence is TGTGCCAGCAGTTACAGGGGGCCCGACACTGAAGCTTTCTTT.

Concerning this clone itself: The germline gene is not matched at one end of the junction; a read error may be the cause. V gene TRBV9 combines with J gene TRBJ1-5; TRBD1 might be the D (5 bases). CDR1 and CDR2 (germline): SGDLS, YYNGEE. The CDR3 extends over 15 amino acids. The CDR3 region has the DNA TGTGCCAACAGCGCAACAGGTTATAGCAATCAGCCCCAGCATTTT. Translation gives CANSATGYSNQPQHF.

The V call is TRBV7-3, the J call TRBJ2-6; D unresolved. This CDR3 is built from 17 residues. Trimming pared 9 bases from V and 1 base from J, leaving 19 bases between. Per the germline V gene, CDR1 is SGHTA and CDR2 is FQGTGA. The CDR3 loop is CASASRPLFSGANVLTF. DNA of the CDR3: TGTGCCAGTGCCAGTAGGCCTCTCTTTTCTGGGGCCAACGTCCTGACTTTC.

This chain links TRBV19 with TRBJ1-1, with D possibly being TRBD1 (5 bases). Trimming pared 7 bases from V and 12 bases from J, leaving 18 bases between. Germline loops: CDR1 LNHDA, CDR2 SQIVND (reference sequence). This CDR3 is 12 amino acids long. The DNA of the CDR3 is TGTGCCAGTAACCGTTGGGGGTATGATACTTTCTTT. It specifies CASNRWGYDTFF. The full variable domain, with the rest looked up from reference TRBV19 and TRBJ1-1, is DGGITQSPKYLFRKEGQNVTLSCEQNLNHDAMYWYRQDPGQGLRLIYYSQIVNDFQKGDIAEGYSVSREKKESFPLTVTSAQKNPTAFYLCASNRWGYDTFFGQGTRLTVV.

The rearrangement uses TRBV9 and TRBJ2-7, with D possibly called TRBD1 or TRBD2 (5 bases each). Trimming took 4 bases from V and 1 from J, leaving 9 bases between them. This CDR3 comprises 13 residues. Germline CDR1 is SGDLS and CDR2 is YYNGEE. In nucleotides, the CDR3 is TGTGCCAGCAGCCGGGACGGATCCTACGAGCAGTACTTC. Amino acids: CASSRDGSYEQYF.

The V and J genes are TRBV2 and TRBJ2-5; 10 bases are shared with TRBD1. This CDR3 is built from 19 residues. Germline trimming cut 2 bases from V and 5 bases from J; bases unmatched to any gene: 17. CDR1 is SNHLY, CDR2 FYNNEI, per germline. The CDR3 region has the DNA TGTGCCAGCAGTGAAAAAGCTCTGGGACAGGGGATGATTTTGGAGACCCAGTACTTC. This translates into CASSEKALGQGMILETQYF.

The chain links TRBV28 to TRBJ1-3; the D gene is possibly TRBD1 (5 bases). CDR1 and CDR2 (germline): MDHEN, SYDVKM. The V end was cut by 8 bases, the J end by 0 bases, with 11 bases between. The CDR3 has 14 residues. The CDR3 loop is CASGSGNSGNTIYF. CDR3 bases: TGTGCCAGCGGTTCAGGGAACTCTGGAAACACCATATATTTT.

The CDR3 region has the DNA TGTGCCAGCAGTCTGCGGGAGAGTAGTGAGCAGTTCTTC. Encoded protein: CASSLRESSEQFF. The V gene is TRBV6-4, the J gene TRBJ2-1, with 7 positions matching TRBD2. V was clipped by 5 bases and J by 9 bases; unmatched bases: 7. CDR3 length: 13 residues. Germline CDR1 reads MRHNA; CDR2 reads SNTAGT.

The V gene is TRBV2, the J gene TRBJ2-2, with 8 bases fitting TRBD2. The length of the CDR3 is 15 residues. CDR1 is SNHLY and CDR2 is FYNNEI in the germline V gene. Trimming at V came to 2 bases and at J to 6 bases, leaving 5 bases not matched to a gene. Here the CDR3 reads CASSEMRGDSGELFF. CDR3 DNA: TGTGCCAGCAGTGAAATGCGGGGGGATTCCGGGGAGCTGTTTTTT. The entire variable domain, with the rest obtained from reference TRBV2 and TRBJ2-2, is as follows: EPEVTQTPSHQVTQMGQEVILRCVPISNHLYFYWYRQILGQKVEFLVSFYNNEISEKSEIFDDQFSVERPDGSNFTLKIRSTKLEDSAMYFCASSEMRGDSGELFFGEGSRLTVL.

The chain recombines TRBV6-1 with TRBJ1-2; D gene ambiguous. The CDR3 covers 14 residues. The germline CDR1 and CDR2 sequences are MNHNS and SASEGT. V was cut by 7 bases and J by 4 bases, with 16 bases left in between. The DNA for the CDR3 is TGTGCCAGCAAAGGCGACGTGGGTGTCTATGGCTACACCTTC. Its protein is CASKGDVGVYGYTF.

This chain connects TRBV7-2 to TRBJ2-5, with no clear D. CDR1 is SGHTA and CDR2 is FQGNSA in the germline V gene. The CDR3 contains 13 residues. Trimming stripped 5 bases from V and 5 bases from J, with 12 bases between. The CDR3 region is CASSIRRWETQYF. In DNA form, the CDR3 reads TGTGCCAGCAGCATAAGAAGATGGGAGACCCAGTACTTC.

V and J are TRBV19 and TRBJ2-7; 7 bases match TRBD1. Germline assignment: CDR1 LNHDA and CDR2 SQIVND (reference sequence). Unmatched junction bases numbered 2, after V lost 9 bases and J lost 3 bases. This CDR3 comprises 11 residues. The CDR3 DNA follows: TGTGCCAGCAGACAGGGCTACGAGCAGTACTTC. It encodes CASRQGYEQYF.

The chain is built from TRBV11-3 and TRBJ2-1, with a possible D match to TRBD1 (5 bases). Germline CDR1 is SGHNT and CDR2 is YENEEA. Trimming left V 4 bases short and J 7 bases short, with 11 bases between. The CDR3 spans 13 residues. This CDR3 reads CASSSQGSNEQFF. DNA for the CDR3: TGTGCCAGCAGCTCGCAGGGTTCGAATGAGCAGTTCTTC.

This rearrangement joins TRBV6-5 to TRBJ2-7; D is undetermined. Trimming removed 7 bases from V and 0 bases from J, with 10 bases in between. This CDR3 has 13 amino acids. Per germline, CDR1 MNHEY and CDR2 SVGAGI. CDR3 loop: CASTPTVSYEQYF. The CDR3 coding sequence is TGTGCCAGCACCCCGACGGTCTCCTACGAGCAGTACTTC.

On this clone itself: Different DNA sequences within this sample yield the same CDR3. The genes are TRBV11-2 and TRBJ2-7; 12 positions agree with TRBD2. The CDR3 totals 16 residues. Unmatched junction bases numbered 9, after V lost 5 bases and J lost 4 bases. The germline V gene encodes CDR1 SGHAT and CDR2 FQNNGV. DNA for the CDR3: TGTGCCAGCAGCCACCGACTAGCGGGGGCCACTTACGAGCAGTACTTC. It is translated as CASSHRLAGATYEQYF. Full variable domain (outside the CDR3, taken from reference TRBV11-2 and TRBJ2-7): EAGVAQSPRYKIIEKRQSVAFWCNPISGHATLYWYQQILGQGPKLLIQFQNNGVVDDSQLPKDRFSAERLKGVDSTLKIQPAKLEDSAVYLCASSHRLAGATYEQYFGPGTRLTVT.

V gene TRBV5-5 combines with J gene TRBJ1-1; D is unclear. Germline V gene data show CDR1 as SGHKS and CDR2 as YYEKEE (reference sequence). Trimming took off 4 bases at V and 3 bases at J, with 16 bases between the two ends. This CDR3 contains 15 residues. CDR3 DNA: TGTGCCAGCAGCGGCACAAACCCTGGGGACACTGAAGCTTTCTTT. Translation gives CASSGTNPGDTEAFF.

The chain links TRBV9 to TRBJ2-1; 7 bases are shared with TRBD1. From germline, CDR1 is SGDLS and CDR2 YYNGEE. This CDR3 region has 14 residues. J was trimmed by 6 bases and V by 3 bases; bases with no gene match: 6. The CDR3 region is CASSARTGINEQFF. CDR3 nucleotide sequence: TGTGCCAGCAGCGCTCGGACAGGAATCAATGAGCAGTTCTTC.